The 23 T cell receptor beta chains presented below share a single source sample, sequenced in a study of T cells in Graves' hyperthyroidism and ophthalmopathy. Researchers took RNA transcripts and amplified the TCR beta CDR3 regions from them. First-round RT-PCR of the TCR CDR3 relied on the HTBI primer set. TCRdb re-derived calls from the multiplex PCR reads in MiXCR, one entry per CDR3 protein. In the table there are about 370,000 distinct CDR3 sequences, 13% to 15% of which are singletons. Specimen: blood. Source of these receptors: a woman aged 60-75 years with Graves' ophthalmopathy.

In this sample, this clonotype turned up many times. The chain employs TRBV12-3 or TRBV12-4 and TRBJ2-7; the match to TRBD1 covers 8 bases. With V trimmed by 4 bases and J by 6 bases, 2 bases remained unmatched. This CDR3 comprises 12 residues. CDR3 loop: CASSWTGTEQYF. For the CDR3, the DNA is TGTGCCAGCAGTTGGACAGGGACCGAGCAGTACTTC.

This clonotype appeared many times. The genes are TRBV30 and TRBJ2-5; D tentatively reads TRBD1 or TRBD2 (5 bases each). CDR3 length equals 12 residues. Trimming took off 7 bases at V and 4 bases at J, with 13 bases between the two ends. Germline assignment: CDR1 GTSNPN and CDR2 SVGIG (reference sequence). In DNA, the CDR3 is TGTGCCTCCCGACAGAGCGGAGAGACCCAGTACTTC. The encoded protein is CASRQSGETQYF.

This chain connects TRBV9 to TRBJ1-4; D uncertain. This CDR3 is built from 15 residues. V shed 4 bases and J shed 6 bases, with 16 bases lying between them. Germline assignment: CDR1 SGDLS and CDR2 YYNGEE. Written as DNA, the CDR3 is TGTGCCAGCAGCCCCCCGCAAGGAGGTGATGAAAAACTGTTTTTT. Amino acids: CASSPPQGGDEKLFF.

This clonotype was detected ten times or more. This CDR3 is CSARPPGTGNEQFF. Here the CDR3 DNA reads TGCAGTGCTAGACCCCCTGGGACCGGCAATGAGCAGTTCTTC. The genes are TRBV20-1 and TRBJ2-1; D tentatively fits TRBD1 or TRBD2 (5 bases each). Germline assignment: CDR1 DFQATT and CDR2 SNEGSKA (reference sequence). This CDR3 comprises 14 residues. V lost 2 bases to trimming and J lost 6 bases, with 14 bases between them.

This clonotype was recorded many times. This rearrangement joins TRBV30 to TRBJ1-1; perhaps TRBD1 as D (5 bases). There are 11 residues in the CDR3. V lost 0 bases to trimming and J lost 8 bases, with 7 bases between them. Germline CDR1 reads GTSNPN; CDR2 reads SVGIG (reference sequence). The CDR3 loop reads CAWSVSGEAFF. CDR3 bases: TGTGCCTGGAGTGTATCAGGGGAAGCTTTCTTT.

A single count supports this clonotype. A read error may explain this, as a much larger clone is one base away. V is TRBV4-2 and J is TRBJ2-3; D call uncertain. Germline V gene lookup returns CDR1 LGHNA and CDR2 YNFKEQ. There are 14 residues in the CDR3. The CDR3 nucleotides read TGTGCCGGCAGCCAAGAATTCCGGATCGATACGCAGTATTTT. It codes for CAGSQEFRIDTQYF.

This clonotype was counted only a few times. CDR3 sequence (DNA): TGCAGTGCTAGGCGTAGGGGCACCGGGGAGCTGTTTTTT. Its protein product is CSARRRGTGELFF. The rearrangement uses TRBV20-1 and TRBJ2-2, with a possible D match to TRBD1 (5 bases). V was shortened by 3 bases and J by 4 bases, with 9 bases between the two germline ends. This CDR3 is built from 13 residues. Germline V CDR1 and CDR2: DFQATT, SNEGSKA (reference sequence).

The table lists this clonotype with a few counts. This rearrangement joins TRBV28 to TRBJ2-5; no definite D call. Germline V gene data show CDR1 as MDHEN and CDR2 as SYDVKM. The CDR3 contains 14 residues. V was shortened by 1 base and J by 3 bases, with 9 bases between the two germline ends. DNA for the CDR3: TGTGCCAGCAGTTTATTGGGTCGTGAAGAGACCCAGTACTTC. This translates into CASSLLGREETQYF. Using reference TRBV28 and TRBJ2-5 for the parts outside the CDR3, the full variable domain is DVKVTQSSRYLVKRTGEKVFLECVQDMDHENMFWYRQDPGLGLRLIYFSYDVKMKEKGDIPEGYSVSREKKERFSLILESASTNQTSMYLCASSLLGREETQYFGPGTRLLVL.

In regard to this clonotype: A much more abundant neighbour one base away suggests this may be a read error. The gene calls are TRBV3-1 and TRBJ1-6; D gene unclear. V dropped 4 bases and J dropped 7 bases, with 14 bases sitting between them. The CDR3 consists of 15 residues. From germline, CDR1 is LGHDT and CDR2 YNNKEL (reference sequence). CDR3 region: CASSPLGESNSPLHF. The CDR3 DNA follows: TGTGCCAGCAGCCCCCTGGGAGAGTCGAATTCACCCCTCCACTTT.

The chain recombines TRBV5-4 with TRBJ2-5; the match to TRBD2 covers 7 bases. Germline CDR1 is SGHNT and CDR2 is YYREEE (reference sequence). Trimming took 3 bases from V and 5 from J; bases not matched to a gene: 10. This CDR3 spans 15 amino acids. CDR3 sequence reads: CASSYRGLMTETQYF. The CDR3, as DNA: TGTGCCAGCAGCTACCGGGGACTAATGACGGAGACCCAGTACTTC. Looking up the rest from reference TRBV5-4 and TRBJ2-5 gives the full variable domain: ETGVTQSPTHLIKTRGQQVTLRCSSQSGHNTVSWYQQALGQGPQFIFQYYREEENGRGNFPPRFSGLQFPNYSSELNVNALELDDSALYLCASSYRGLMTETQYFGPGTRLLVL.

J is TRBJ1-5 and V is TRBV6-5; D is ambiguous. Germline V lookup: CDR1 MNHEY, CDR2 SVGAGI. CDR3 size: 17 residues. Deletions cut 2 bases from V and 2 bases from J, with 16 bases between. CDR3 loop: CASSYPVGRVGNQPQHF. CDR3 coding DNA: TGTGCCAGCAGTTACCCCGTAGGTAGGGTGGGCAATCAGCCCCAGCATTTT.

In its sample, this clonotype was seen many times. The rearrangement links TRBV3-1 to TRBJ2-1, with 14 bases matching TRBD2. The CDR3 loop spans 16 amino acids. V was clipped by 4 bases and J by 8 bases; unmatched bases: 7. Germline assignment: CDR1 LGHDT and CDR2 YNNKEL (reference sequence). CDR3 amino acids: CASSPGTSGSWDEQFF. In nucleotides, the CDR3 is TGTGCCAGCAGCCCAGGGACTAGCGGGAGTTGGGATGAGCAGTTCTTC.

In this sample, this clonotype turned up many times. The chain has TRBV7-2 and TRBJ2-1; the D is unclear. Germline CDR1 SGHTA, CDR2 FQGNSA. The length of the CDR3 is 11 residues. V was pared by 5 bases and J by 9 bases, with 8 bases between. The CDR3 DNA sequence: TGTGCCAGCAGCCTGCTTGTTGAGCAGTTCTTC. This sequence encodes CASSLLVEQFF.

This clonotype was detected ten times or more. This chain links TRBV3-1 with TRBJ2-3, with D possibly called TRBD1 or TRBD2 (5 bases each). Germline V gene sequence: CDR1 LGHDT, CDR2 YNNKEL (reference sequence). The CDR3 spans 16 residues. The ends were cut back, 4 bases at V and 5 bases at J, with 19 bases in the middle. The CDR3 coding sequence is TGTGCCAGCAGCCGACCCGGGGCCCCCACGCTAGATACGCAGTATTTT. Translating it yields CASSRPGAPTLDTQYF.

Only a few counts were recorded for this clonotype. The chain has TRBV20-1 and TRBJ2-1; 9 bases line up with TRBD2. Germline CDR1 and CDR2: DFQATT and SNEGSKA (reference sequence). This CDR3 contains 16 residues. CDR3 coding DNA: TGCACCCCACCTCCCCTCGGGGGCCTAGGACTAGCGGAGCAGTTCTTC. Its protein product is CTPPPLGGLGLAEQFF.

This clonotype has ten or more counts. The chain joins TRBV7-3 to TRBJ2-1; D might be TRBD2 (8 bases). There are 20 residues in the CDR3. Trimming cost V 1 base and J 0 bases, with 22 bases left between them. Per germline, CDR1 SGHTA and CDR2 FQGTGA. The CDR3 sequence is CASSLNRRGERESSYNEQFF. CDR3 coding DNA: TGTGCCAGCAGCTTAAACCGCAGGGGGGAGCGGGAGAGCTCCTACAATGAGCAGTTCTTC.

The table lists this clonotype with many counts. The CDR3, as DNA: TGTGCCAGCAGCCAAGCAGGGGCAACTAATGAAAAACTGTTTTTT. This codes for CASSQAGATNEKLFF. V and J are TRBV3-1 and TRBJ1-4, with D perhaps matching TRBD1 (6 bases). V was shortened by 1 base and J by 0 bases, with 6 bases between the two germline ends. Looked up from germline, CDR1 is LGHDT and CDR2 is YNNKEL (reference sequence). The CDR3 contains 15 residues.

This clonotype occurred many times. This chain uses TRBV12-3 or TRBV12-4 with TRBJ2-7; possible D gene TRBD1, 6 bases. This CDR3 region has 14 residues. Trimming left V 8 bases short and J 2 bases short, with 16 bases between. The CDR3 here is CASRPRDKTYEQYF. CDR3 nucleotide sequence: TGTGCCAGCCGCCCCCGGGACAAAACCTACGAGCAGTACTTC.

CDR3 amino acids: CASSFPRLTSGPNNEQFF. In nucleotides, the CDR3 is TGTGCCAGCAGCTTCCCCCGCCTGACTAGCGGGCCTAACAATGAGCAGTTCTTC. The V call is TRBV7-9, the J call TRBJ2-1; 10 bases map to TRBD2. Germline V gives CDR1 SEHNR, CDR2 FQNEAQ (reference sequence). The CDR3 is 18 amino acids. V was pared by 3 bases and J by 5 bases, with 13 bases of the junction left unmatched.

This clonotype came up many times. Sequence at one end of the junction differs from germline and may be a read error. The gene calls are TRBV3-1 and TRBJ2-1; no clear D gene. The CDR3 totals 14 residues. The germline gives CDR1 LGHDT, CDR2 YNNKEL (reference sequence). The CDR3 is CASGQNAGYNEQFF. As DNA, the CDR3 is TGTGCCAGCGGCCAGAACGCCGGGTACAATGAGCAGTTCTTC.

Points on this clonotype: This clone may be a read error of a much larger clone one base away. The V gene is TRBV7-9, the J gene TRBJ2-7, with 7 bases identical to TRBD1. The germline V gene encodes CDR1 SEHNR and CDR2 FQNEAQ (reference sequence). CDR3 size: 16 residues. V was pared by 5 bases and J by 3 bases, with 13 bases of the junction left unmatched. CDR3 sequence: CASSPGTAERLYEQYF. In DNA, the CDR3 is TGTGCCAGCAGCCCCGGGACAGCTGAGCGGCTCTACGAGCAGTACTTC.

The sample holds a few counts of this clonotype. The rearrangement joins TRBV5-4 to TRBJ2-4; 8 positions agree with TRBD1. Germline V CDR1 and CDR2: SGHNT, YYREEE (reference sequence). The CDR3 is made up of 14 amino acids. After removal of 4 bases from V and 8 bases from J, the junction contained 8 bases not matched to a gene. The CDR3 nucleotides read TGTGCCAGCAGCCGCGGACAGGGATTGGACATTCAGTACTTC. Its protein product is CASSRGQGLDIQYF.

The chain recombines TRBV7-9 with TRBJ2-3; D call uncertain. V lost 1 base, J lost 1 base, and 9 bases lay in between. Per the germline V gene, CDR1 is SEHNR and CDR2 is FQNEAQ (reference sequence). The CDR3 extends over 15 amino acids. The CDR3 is CASSLVGARTDTQYF. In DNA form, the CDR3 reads TGTGCCAGCAGCTTAGTGGGCGCCCGCACAGATACGCAGTATTTT.